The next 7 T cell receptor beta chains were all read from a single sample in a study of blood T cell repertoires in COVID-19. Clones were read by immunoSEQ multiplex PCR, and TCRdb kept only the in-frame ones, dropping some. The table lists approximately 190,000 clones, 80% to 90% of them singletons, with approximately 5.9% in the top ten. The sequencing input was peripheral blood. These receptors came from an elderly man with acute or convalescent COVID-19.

This CDR3 is CASTGTAHTEAFF. In nucleotides, the CDR3 is TGTGCCAGCACCGGGACAGCACACACTGAAGCTTTCTTT. The chain is built from TRBV6-6 and TRBJ1-1; 7 positions agree with TRBD1. This CDR3 spans 13 amino acids. Germline trimming cut 7 bases from V and 3 bases from J; bases unmatched to any gene: 5. Germline CDR1 is MNHNY and CDR2 is SVGAGI (reference sequence).

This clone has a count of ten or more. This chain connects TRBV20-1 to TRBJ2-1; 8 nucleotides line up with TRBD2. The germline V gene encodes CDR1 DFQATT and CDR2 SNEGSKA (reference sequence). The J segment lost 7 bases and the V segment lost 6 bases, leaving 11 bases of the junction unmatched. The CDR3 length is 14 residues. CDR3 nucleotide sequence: TGCAGTGCCAGTAGCGGGAAGACCCCAAATGAGCAGTTCTTC. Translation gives CSASSGKTPNEQFF.

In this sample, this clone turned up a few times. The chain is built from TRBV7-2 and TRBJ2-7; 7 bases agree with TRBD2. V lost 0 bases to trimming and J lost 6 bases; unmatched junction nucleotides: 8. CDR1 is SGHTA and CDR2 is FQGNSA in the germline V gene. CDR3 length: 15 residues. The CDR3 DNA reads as TGTGCCAGCAGCTTAGCCCGCCCGGGAGGATCCGAGCAGTACTTC. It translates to CASSLARPGGSEQYF.

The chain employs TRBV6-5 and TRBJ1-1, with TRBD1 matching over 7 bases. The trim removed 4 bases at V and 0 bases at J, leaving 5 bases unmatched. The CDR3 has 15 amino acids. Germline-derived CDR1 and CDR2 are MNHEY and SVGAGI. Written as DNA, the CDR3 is TGTGCCAGCAGTTTGGGACAGAGCATGAACACTGAAGCTTTCTTT. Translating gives CASSLGQSMNTEAFF.

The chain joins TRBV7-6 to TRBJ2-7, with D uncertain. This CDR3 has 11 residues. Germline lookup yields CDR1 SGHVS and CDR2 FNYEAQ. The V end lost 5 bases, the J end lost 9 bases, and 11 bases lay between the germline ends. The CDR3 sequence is CASSMQPGQYV. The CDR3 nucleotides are TGTGCCAGCAGCATGCAACCGGGGCAGTACGTC.

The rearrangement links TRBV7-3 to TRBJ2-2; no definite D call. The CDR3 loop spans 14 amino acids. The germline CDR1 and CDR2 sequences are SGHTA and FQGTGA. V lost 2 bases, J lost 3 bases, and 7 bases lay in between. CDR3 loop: CASSLSRDTGELFF. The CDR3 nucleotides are TGTGCCAGCAGCTTATCCCGGGACACCGGGGAGCTGTTTTTT. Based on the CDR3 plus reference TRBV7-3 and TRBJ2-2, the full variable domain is GAGVSQTPSNKVTEKGKYVELRCDPISGHTALYWYRQSLGQGPEFLIYFQGTGAADDSGLPNDRFFAVRPEGSVSTLKIQRTERGDSAVYLCASSLSRDTGELFFGEGSRLTVL.

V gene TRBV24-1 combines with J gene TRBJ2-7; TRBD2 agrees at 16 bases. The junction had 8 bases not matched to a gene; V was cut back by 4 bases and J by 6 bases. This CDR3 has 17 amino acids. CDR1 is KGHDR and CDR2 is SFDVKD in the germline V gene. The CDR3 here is CATSDPGLAGGPVEQYF. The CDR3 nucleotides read TGTGCCACCAGTGACCCGGGACTAGCGGGAGGGCCGGTCGAGCAGTACTTC.